The next 2 T cell receptor beta chains were all read from a single sample in a study of blood T cell repertoires in COVID-19 (dated by TCRdb to about 2020). Libraries were made using the immunoSEQ multiplex PCR assay. TCRdb obtained this table from immuneACCESS and retained in-frame rearrangements with V and J assigned. These tables miss some clones; where compared with another copy, unresolved V genes account for less than half of the shortfall, and the remainder is unexplained. Within this sample are fewer than 400,000 clones, with 85% of them counted one time only. 1.9% of the sample rests with the top ten. The sample taken for sequencing was PBMCs or T cells enriched from blood (not recorded which). Every receptor here comes from a woman in her 30s who had been exposed to COVID-19.

This chain uses TRBV6-4 with TRBJ1-5; no definite D call. The CDR3 contains 14 residues. Germline CDR1 and CDR2: MRHNA and SNTAGT. V was shortened by 0 bases and J by 6 bases, with 9 bases between the two germline ends. The CDR3 sequence is CASSDSLGSQPQHF. CDR3 DNA sequence: TGTGCCAGCAGTGACTCGCTAGGAAGTCAGCCCCAGCATTTT.

This clone has a count of ten or more. The J gene is TRBJ2-7, the V gene TRBV18; TRBD1 agrees at 7 bases. The V segment lost 5 bases and the J segment 2 bases; nucleotides outside the gene matches: 6. The CDR3 is 14 residues long. Germline V gene lookup returns CDR1 KGHSH and CDR2 LQKENI. CDR3 sequence reads: CASSSGTAAYEQYF. The CDR3 DNA follows: TGTGCCAGCTCATCCGGGACAGCCGCCTACGAGCAGTACTTC. Full variable domain (rest looked up from reference TRBV18 and TRBJ2-7): NAGVMQNPRHLVRRRGQEARLRCSPMKGHSHVYWYRQLPEEGLKFMVYLQKENIIDESGMPKERFSAEFPKEGPSILRIQQVVRGDSAAYFCASSSGTAAYEQYFGPGTRLTVT.